Detailed here is one TCR beta chain. The record originates from a study of blood T cell repertoires in COVID-19. Background on the study: The analysed material was cDNA or gDNA that came from T cells, B-cell-depleted T cells, or PBMCs.

With 5 bases removed from V and 0 bases from J, the gap between germline ends came to 7 bases. Germline CDR1 SEHNR, CDR2 FQNEAQ (reference sequence). The length of the CDR3 is 13 residues. This table comes from immunoSEQ multiplex PCR, and its TCRdb copy is limited to in-frame clones, with some not included. Of around 170,000 clones detected, roughly four fifths appear once; the ten largest clones hold roughly 6.6%. Sequenced: peripheral blood. The rearrangement uses TRBV7-9 and TRBJ1-1; D perhaps matches TRBD1 (5 bases). The sequence was collected from a woman aged 40 to 50 with acute or convalescent COVID-19. The CDR3 sequence is CASSTTVNTEAFF. The CDR3 bases are TGTGCCAGCAGCACGACAGTGAACACTGAAGCTTTCTTT.